Below, 2 T cell receptor beta chains from the same sample are listed, as sequenced in a study of blood T cell repertoires in COVID-19. This table comes from immunoSEQ multiplex PCR, and its TCRdb copy is limited to in-frame clones, with some not included. The sample lists around 40,000 clones; around 93% were seen once. Material for sequencing was peripheral blood. The source of these receptors is a human donor in a cohort sampled during active COVID-19.

The rearrangement joins TRBV4-3 to TRBJ1-2; the match to TRBD1 covers 7 bases. There are 14 residues in the CDR3. Germline loops: CDR1 LGHNA, CDR2 YSLEER. The ends lost 0 bases at V and 5 bases at J; junction bases unmatched: 3. CDR3 nucleotides: TGCGCCAGCAGCCAAGAACAGGGGCCATATGGCTACACCTTC. It yields the protein CASSQEQGPYGYTF.

The genes are TRBV5-4 and TRBJ2-7; TRBD2 agrees at 13 bases. The CDR3 loop spans 16 amino acids. From germline, CDR1 is SGHNT and CDR2 YYREEE (reference sequence). The junction had 8 bases not matched to a gene; V was cut back by 4 bases and J by 4 bases. The DNA for the CDR3 is TGTGCCAGCAGCCTTGGGGGGACTAGCGGGAAATACGAGCAGTACTTC. Residues: CASSLGGTSGKYEQYF.